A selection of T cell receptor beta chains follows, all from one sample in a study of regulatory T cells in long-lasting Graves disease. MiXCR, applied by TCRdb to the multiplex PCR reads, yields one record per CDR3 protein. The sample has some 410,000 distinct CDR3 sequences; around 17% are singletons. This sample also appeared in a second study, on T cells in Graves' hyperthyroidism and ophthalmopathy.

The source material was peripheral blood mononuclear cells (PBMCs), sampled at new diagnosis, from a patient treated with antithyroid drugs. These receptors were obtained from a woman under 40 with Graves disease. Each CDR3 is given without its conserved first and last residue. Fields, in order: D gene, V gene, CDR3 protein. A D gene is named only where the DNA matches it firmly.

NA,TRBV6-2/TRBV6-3,ASSYPGHRGLPYEQY
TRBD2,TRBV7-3,ASSLRVGLAGETQY
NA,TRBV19,ASRGERVLNTEAF
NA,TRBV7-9,ASSLAGNNYGYT
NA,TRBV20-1,SAEGRYEQY
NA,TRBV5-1,ASSLLHVGHRNIQY
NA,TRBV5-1,ASSPRGVETQY
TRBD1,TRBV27,ASRRTRDRGAYGYT
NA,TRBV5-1,ASSSYRTAVNSPLH
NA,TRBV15,ATSRDHGSSYEQY
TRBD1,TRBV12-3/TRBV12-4,ASSTRQGDRYT
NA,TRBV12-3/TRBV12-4,ASSLGFSNGYT
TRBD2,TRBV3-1,ASSQDWRLERERSDTQY
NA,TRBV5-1,ASRSTSRDKQF
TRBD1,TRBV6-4,ASSRTGDEAF
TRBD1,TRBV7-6,ASSLATGLQPQH
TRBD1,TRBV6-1,ASSRGTGGAYEQY
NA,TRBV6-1,ASRRGGISYEQY
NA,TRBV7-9,ASSLAPVLNTDTQY
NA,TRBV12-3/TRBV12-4,ASSLAGRTQETQY
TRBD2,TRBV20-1,SALLAASQETQY
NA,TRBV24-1,ATSEPGSNQPQH
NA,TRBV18,ASSPPTNSLGADTQY
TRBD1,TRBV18,ASSPAQGAKDTQY
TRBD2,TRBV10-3,AISGSTSGSKSTGELF
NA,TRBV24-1,ATSDFLHFEGGNIREETQY
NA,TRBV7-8,ASSFGTPTDTQY
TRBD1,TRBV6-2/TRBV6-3,ASSYSPDREELDTEAF
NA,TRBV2,ASRREGNYGYT
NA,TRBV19,ASSISGGGGTEAF